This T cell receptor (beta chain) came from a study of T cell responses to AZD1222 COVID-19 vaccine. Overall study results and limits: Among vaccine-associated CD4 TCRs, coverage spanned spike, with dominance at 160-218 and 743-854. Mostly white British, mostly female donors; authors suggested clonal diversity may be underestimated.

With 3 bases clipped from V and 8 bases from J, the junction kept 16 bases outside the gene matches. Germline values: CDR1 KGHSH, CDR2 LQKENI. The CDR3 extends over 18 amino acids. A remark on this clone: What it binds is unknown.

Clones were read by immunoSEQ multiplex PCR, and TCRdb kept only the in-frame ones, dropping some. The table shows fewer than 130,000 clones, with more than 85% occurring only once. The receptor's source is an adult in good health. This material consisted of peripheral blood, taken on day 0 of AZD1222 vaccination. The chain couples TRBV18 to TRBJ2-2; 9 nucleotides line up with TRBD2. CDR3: CASSPRSGTSIIEGELFF. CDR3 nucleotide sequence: TGTGCCAGCTCACCGAGGTCCGGGACTAGCATCATCGAGGGGGAGCTGTTTTTT.